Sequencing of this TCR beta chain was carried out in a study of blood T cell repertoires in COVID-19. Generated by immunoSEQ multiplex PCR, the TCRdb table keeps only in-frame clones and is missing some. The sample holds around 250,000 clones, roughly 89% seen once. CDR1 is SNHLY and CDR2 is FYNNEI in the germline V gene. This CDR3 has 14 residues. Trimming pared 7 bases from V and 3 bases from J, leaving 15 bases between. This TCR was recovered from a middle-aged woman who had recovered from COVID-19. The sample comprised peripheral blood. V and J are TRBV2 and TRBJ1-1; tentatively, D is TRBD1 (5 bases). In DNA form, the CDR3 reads TGTGCCAGCAACCTCCAGGGAGGGGACACTGAAGCTTTCTTT. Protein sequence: CASNLQGGDTEAFF.